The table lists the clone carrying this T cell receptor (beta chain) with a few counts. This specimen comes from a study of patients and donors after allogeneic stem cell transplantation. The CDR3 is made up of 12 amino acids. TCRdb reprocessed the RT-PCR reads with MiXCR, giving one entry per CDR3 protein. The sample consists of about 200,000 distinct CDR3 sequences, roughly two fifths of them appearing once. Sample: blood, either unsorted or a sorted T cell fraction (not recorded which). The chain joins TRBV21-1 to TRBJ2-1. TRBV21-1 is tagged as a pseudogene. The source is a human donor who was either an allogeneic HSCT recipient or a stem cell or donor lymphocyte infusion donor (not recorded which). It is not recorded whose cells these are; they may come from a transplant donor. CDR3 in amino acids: CASSKVRDEQFF. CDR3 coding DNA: TGTGCCAGCAGCAAAGTTAGGGATGAGCAGTTCTTC.